This TCR beta chain derives from a study of CD8 T cells in Susac syndrome. This clonotype was detected once. The antigen remains unidentified. Random hexamers served to reverse transcribe about 0.5 to 1 ug RNA. TCRdb processed the immunoSEQ multiplex PCR reads anew with MiXCR; each CDR3 protein has one entry. The table records roughly 130,000 distinct CDR3 sequences, 90% to 95% of them present only once. The CDR3 runs 15 residues. Germline V gene lookup returns CDR1 LGHNA and CDR2 YSLEER. Trimming removed 0 bases from V and 7 bases from J, with 12 bases in between. General study results and limits: The study recognized that the number of individuals in its TCR sequencing and HLA analysis was relatively small.

The clonotype originates from a human donor with multiple sclerosis. This chain joins TRBV4-3 and TRBJ2-2, with D possibly matching TRBD2 (7 bases). The sequenced sample was CD4+ T cells from PBMCs. The CDR3 coding sequence is TGCGCCAGCAGCCAAGATATAGGGGGGGGCGGGGAGCTGTTTTTT. Its protein product is CASSQDIGGGGELFF.